These 24 T cell receptor beta chains were all obtained from the same sample, sequenced in a study of vaccination and CD4 T cells after COVID-19. MiXCR, run by TCRdb on the PCR reads, gives a single entry per CDR3 protein. The sample holds about 15,000 distinct CDR3 sequences; around 69% are singletons and the top ten take around 1.1%. The material was CD4+ T cells from blood, obtained after SARS-CoV-2 vaccination. The receptors come from a human donor who had recovered from COVID-19.

The chain carries TRBV6-1 and TRBJ1-3; the D gene is possibly TRBD1 (5 bases). CDR1 and CDR2 (germline): MNHNS, SASEGT. V was pared by 6 bases and J by 6 bases, with 15 bases between. The CDR3 contains 14 residues. The CDR3 protein is CASSRGGSENTIYF. The CDR3 DNA reads as TGTGCCAGCAGCCGCGGGGGGTCGGAAAACACCATATATTTT.

This clonotype was counted between two and nine times. The chain uses TRBV27 and TRBJ2-3, with D possibly TRBD1 on 6 matching bases. Germline V gene sequence: CDR1 MNHEY, CDR2 SMNVEV (reference sequence). The V and J ends lost 0 bases and 0 bases respectively, with 13 bases between them. The CDR3 has 17 amino acids. The CDR3, as DNA: TGTGCCAGCAGTTTATCCCCCTGGACAGCTAGCACAGATACGCAGTATTTT. Protein product: CASSLSPWTASTDTQYF.

V is TRBV7-3 and J is TRBJ2-1, with D maybe TRBD1 (6 bases). CDR3 length: 15 residues. With 5 bases removed from V and 8 bases from J, the gap between germline ends came to 19 bases. The germline gives CDR1 SGHTA, CDR2 FQGTGA. As DNA, the CDR3 is TGTGCCAGCAGCCCAGGTCCCCAGGGGCGGCATGAGCAGTTCTTC. As protein: CASSPGPQGRHEQFF.

This clonotype was recorded only once. This chain connects TRBV18 to TRBJ1-1; D gene unclear. CDR1 is KGHSH and CDR2 is LQKENI in the germline V gene. V was trimmed by 2 bases and J by 1 base, leaving 2 bases between them. The CDR3 is made up of 12 amino acids. Here the CDR3 reads CASSPGNTEAFF. In DNA form, the CDR3 reads TGTGCCAGCTCACCAGGGAACACTGAAGCTTTCTTT.

The chain joins TRBV20-1 to TRBJ1-5; 7 positions match TRBD1. V trimming: 4 bases; J trimming: 2 bases; junction bases outside the gene matches: 8. CDR1 and CDR2 (germline): DFQATT, SNEGSKA (reference sequence). This CDR3 comprises 15 residues. For the CDR3, the DNA is TGCAGTGCTACAAGACAGGGAAGCGGCAATCAGCCCCAGCATTTT. Protein: CSATRQGSGNQPQHF.

The V call is TRBV10-3, the J call TRBJ1-2; D possibly corresponds to TRBD1 (5 bases). The CDR3 runs to 17 residues. The germline gives CDR1 ENHRY, CDR2 SYGVKD. V was cut by 0 bases and J by 1 base, with 15 bases left in between. The CDR3 coding sequence is TGTGCCATCAGTGAGTCGAAGGACAACATGGATAACTATGGCTACACCTTC. It codes for CAISESKDNMDNYGYTF.

The CDR3 here is CAPEVASRGYTF. In nucleotides, the CDR3 is TGTGCCCCAGAAGTGGCTTCTCGTGGCTACACCTTC. The chain links TRBV19 to TRBJ1-2, with no clear D. The CDR3 extends over 12 amino acids. Between the trimmed V and J ends, which lost 11 bases and 7 bases, there was a span of 17 bases. The V gene's germline CDR1 is LNHDA and CDR2 SQIVND (reference sequence).

V usage is TRBV6-1 and J usage is TRBJ1-3; D possibly corresponds to TRBD1 (5 bases). CDR3 length equals 15 residues. Germline loops: CDR1 MNHNS, CDR2 SASEGT. Trimming pared 2 bases from V and 4 bases from J, leaving 12 bases between. The CDR3 coding sequence is TGTGCCAGCAGTGAATTAGGGGCTACCGGAAACACCATATATTTT. The encoded protein is CASSELGATGNTIYF.

This chain connects TRBV30 to TRBJ2-7; D not resolved. V lost 4 bases and J 3 bases, leaving 13 bases between the germline ends. The CDR3 spans 13 residues. Germline V lookup: CDR1 GTSNPN, CDR2 SVGIG (reference sequence). The CDR3 DNA sequence: TGTGCCTGGAAGACGACTTTTAACTACGAGCAGTACTTC. Its translation is CAWKTTFNYEQYF.

This chain joins TRBV28 and TRBJ1-2, with D unclear. V was pared by 4 bases and J by 4 bases, with 4 bases between. Germline values: CDR1 MDHEN, CDR2 SYDVKM. The CDR3 length is 11 residues. The chain's CDR3 is CASSSVYGYTF. CDR3 DNA: TGTGCCAGCAGTTCTGTCTATGGCTACACCTTC.

The rearrangement links TRBV20-1 to TRBJ1-5; 11 nucleotides match TRBD1. Germline CDR1 DFQATT, CDR2 SNEGSKA (reference sequence). This CDR3 is 13 amino acids long. V lost 4 bases, J lost 6 bases, and 2 bases stayed unmatched. CDR3 sequence reads: CSAKGTGGQPQHF. CDR3 DNA: TGCAGTGCTAAGGGGACAGGGGGTCAGCCCCAGCATTTT.

The V gene is TRBV9, the J gene TRBJ2-7; D remains ambiguous. The V end lost 0 bases, the J end lost 2 bases, and 12 bases lay between the germline ends. Germline V gene sequence: CDR1 SGDLS, CDR2 YYNGEE. CDR3 length equals 15 residues. The CDR3 here is CASSVGTDPTYEQYF. Here the CDR3 DNA reads TGTGCCAGCAGCGTAGGGACGGATCCCACCTACGAGCAGTACTTC.

In this sample, this clonotype turned up a few times. The J gene is TRBJ2-7, the V gene TRBV27; D remains ambiguous. The CDR3 is 15 residues long. Germline CDR1 and CDR2: MNHEY and SMNVEV (reference sequence). The ends were cut back, 5 bases at V and 0 bases at J, with 14 bases in the middle. CDR3 sequence: CASSLLGDGSYEQYF. CDR3 bases: TGTGCCAGCAGTCTACTCGGCGACGGCTCCTACGAGCAGTACTTC.

A few counts support this clonotype. The chain carries TRBV6-2 or TRBV6-3 and TRBJ2-5; possible D gene TRBD1, 5 bases. The CDR3 has 13 amino acids. CDR1 and CDR2 (germline): MNHEY, SVGEGT. The V end was cut by 8 bases, the J end by 5 bases, with 15 bases between. Here the CDR3 reads CASLSIGVETQYF. DNA of the CDR3: TGTGCCAGCCTGAGTATAGGGGTGGAGACCCAGTACTTC.

V and J are TRBV4-3 and TRBJ1-2; a possible D gene is TRBD1 (6 bases). The V end was cut by 1 base, the J end by 8 bases, with 11 bases between. The CDR3 has 13 residues. Germline-derived CDR1 and CDR2 are LGHNA and YSLEER. The CDR3 spells CASSQGGLRGYTF. The DNA for the CDR3 is TGCGCCAGCAGCCAAGGGGGGCTGAGAGGCTACACCTTC.

Remarks on this clonotype: This is likely a read error, given that the CDR3 carries no conserved phenylalanine or tryptophan at its end. The rearrangement uses TRBV6-1 and TRBJ2-5, with D perhaps TRBD2 (6 bases). The CDR3 runs to 15 residues. In germline, CDR1 is MNHNS, CDR2 SASEGT. With 7 bases removed from V and 5 bases from J, the gap between germline ends came to 20 bases. In DNA form, the CDR3 reads TGTGCCAGCACCGAGTGGAGGGAATGGCAGGAGACCCAGTACCTC. Translated: CASTEWREWQETQYL.

V and J are TRBV6-5 and TRBJ2-7; the D gene is possibly TRBD2 (6 bases). The CDR3 consists of 14 residues. Per the germline V gene, CDR1 is MNHEY and CDR2 is SVGAGI. V gave up 3 bases and J gave up 3 bases, with 12 bases separating them. CDR3 sequence: CASSYAGPDYEQYF. CDR3 DNA sequence: TGTGCCAGCAGTTATGCGGGACCCGACTACGAGCAGTACTTC.

The gene calls are TRBV7-6 and TRBJ2-2; 9 bases align to TRBD2. V lost 5 bases, J lost 6 bases, and 4 bases stayed unmatched. This CDR3 contains 14 residues. Germline lookup yields CDR1 SGHVS and CDR2 FNYEAQ. CDR3 region: CASSRSGSPGELFF. The CDR3 DNA reads TGTGCCAGCAGCCGTAGCGGGAGTCCCGGGGAGCTGTTTTTT.

The genes are TRBV7-9 and TRBJ1-1; a weak D match, TRBD1 (6 bases). With 5 bases removed from V and 1 base from J, the gap between germline ends came to 8 bases. The CDR3 consists of 13 residues. The germline V gene has CDR1 SEHNR and CDR2 FQNEAQ (reference sequence). CDR3 sequence (DNA): TGTGCCAGCAGCCCGACAGGGAACACTGAAGCTTTCTTT. This translates into CASSPTGNTEAFF.

This clonotype is a singleton in its sample. An end of the junction differs from the germline gene, which may be a read error. V gene TRBV7-3 combines with J gene TRBJ2-3; D gene uncertain. This CDR3 contains 12 residues. CDR1 is SGHTA, CDR2 FQGTGA, per germline. CDR3 loop: CANSLVGDTQYF. CDR3 nucleotide sequence: TGTGCCAACAGCTTGGTCGGAGATACGCAGTATTTT.

This clonotype was picked up one time. This chain uses TRBV19 with TRBJ2-5; 10 bases fit TRBD1. In germline, CDR1 is LNHDA, CDR2 SQIVND (reference sequence). The CDR3 spans 16 residues. Losses at the gene ends were 5 bases for V and 5 bases for J; bases not matched to a gene: 11. The CDR3 is CASSARDRGLRETQYF. The CDR3 nucleotides are TGTGCCAGTAGTGCCAGGGACAGGGGATTAAGGGAGACCCAGTACTTC.

This clonotype has only a few counts. The CDR3 protein is CSARATGGGSNQPQHF. CDR3 in DNA: TGCAGTGCTAGAGCCACAGGGGGAGGAAGCAATCAGCCCCAGCATTTT. V is TRBV20-1 and J is TRBJ1-5; TRBD1 matches 8 bases. CDR3 length: 16 residues. The J segment lost 1 base and the V segment lost 1 base, leaving 6 bases of the junction unmatched. Looked up from germline, CDR1 is DFQATT and CDR2 is SNEGSKA (reference sequence).

This clonotype showed up just a few times. The rearrangement joins TRBV6-2 or TRBV6-3 to TRBJ1-5; TRBD1 matches 9 bases. This CDR3 has 17 amino acids. J was trimmed by 2 bases and V by 2 bases; bases with no gene match: 7. The germline gives CDR1 MNHEY, CDR2 SVGEGT. The CDR3: CASSYTGQGQGNQPQHF. For the CDR3, the DNA is TGTGCCAGCAGTTACACCGGACAGGGGCAGGGCAATCAGCCCCAGCATTTT.

The rearrangement joins TRBV6-2 or TRBV6-3 to TRBJ2-3; 9 nucleotides line up with TRBD2. After removal of 2 bases from V and 2 bases from J, the junction contained 5 bases not matched to a gene. Looked up from germline, CDR1 is MNHEY and CDR2 is SVGEGT. This CDR3 region has 16 residues. The CDR3 spells CASSYTAGGVTDTQYF. CDR3 sequence (DNA): TGTGCCAGCAGTTACACTGCGGGGGGGGTCACAGATACGCAGTATTTT.